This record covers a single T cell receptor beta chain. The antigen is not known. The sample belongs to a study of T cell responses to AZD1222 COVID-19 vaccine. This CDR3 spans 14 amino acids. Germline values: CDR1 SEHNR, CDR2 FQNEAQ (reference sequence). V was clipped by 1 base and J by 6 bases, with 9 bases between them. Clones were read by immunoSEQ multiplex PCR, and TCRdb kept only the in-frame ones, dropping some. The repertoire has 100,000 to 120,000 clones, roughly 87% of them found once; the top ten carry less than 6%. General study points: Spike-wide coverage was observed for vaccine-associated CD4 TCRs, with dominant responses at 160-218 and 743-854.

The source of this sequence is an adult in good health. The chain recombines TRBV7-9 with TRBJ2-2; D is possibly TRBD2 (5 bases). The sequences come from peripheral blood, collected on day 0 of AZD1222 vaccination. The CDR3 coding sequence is TGTGCCAGCAGCTTAGTCGGGAAGGCCGGGGAGCTGTTTTTT. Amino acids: CASSLVGKAGELFF. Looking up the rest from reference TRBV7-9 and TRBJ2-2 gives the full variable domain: DTGVSQNPRHKITKRGQNVTFRCDPISEHNRLYWYRQTLGQGPEFLTYFQNEAQLEKSRLLSDRFSAERPKGSFSTLEIQRTEQGDSAMYLCASSLVGKAGELFFGEGSRLTVL.